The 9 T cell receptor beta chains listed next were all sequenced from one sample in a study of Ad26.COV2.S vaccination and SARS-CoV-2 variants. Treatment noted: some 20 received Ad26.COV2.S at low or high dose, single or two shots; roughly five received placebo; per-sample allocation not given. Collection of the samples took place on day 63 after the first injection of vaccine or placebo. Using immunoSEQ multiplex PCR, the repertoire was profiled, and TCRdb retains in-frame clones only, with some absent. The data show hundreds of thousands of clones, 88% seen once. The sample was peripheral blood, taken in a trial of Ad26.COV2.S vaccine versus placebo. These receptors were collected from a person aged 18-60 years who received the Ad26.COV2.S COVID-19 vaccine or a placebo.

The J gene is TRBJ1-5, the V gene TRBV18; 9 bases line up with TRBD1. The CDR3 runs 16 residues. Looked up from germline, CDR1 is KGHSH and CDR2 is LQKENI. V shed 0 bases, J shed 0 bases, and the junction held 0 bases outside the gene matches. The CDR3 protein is CASSPPGQGSNQPQHF. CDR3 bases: TGTGCCAGCTCACCACCGGGACAGGGTAGCAATCAGCCCCAGCATTTT.

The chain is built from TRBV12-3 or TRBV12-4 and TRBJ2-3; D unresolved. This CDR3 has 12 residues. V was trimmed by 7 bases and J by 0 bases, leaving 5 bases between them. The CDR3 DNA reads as TGTGCCAGCACGCCTAGCACAGATACGCAGTATTTT. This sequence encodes CASTPSTDTQYF.

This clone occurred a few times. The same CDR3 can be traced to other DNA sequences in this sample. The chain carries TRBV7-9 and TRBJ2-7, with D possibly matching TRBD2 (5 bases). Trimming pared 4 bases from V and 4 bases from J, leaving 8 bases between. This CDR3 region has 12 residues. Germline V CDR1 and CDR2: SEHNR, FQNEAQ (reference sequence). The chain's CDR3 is CASSSRTYEQYF. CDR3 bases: TGTGCCAGCAGCTCCCGGACTTACGAGCAGTACTTC. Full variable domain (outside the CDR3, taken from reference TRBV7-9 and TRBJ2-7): DTGVSQNPRHKITKRGQNVTFRCDPISEHNRLYWYRQTLGQGPEFLTYFQNEAQLEKSRLLSDRFSAERPKGSFSTLEIQRTEQGDSAMYLCASSSRTYEQYFGPGTRLTVT.

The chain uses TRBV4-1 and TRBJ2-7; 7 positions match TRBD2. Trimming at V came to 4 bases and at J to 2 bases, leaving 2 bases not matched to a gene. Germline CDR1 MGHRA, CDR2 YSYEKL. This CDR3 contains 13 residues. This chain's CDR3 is CASSREGPYEQYF. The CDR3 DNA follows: TGCGCCAGCAGCCGGGAGGGGCCCTACGAGCAGTACTTC.

CDR3 in amino acids: CSVGRGSGTEAFF. The CDR3 DNA is TGCAGCGTTGGCCGGGGGTCGGGCACTGAAGCTTTCTTT. V and J are TRBV29-1 and TRBJ1-1; a weak D match, TRBD1 (5 bases). The CDR3 is 13 amino acids. V was trimmed by 4 bases and J by 4 bases, leaving 13 bases between them. CDR1 is SQVTM and CDR2 is ANQGSEA in the germline V gene. Full variable domain (rest looked up from reference TRBV29-1 and TRBJ1-1): SAVISQKPSRDICQRGTSLTIQCQVDSQVTMMFWYRQQPGQSLTLIATANQGSEATYESGFVIDKFPISRPNLTFSTLTVSNMSPEDSSIYLCSVGRGSGTEAFFGQGTRLTVV.

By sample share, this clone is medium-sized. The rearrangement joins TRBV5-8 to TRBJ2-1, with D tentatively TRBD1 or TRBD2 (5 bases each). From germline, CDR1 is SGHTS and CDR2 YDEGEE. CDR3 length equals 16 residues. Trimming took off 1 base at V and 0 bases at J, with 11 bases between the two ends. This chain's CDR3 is CASSLLIGGSYNEQFF. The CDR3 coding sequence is TGTGCCAGCAGCTTGCTTATTGGGGGCTCCTACAATGAGCAGTTCTTC.

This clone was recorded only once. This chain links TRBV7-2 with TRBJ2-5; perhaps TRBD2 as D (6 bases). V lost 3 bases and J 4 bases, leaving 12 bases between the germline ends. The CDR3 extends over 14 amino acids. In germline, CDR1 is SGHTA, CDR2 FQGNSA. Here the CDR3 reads CASSFRGKGETQYF. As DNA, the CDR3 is TGTGCCAGCAGCTTTCGCGGGAAAGGAGAGACCCAGTACTTC. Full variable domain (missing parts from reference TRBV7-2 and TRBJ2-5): GAGVSQSPSNKVTEKGKDVELRCDPISGHTALYWYRQSLGQGLEFLIYFQGNSAPDKSGLPSDRFSAERTGGSVSTLTIQRTQQEDSAVYLCASSFRGKGETQYFGPGTRLLVL.

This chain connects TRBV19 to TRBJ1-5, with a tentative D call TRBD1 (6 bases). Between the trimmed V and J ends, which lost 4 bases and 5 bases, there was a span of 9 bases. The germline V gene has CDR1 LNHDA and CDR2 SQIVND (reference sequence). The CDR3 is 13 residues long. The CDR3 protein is CASSNRVHQPQHF. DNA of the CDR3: TGTGCCAGTAGTAACAGGGTGCATCAGCCCCAGCATTTT.

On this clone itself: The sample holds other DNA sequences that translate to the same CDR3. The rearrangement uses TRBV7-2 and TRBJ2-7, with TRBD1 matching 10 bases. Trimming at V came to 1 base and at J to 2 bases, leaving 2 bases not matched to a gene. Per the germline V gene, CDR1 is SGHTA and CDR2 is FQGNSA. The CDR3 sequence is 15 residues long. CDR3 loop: CASSLVGQGAYEQYF. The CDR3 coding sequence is TGTGCCAGCAGCTTAGTCGGACAGGGGGCCTACGAGCAGTACTTC.